A selection of T cell receptor beta chains follows, all from one sample in a study of blood T cells in healthy people across ages. TCRdb re-called the 5' RACE reads with MiXCR, one entry per CDR3 protein. The sample includes about a million distinct CDR3 sequences, 45% to 50% of them seen just once. The specimen was blood. All receptors come from a man aged 25-45 years in good health. The CDR3 runs from the conserved cysteine through the conserved F or W. D genes are given only for firm matches. Not every row has a clone size; where given, it reads once, few, many or a size class.

abundance	d_gene	v_gene	len	j_gene	CDR3nt	CDR3aa
-	-	TRBV5-6	13	TRBJ2-7	TGTGCCAGCAGCGTGGGCGGACAGTACGAGCAGTACTTC	CASSVGGQYEQYF
few	-	TRBV9	12	TRBJ2-1	TGTGCCAGCAGCGAGGACATCCCTGAGCAGTTCTTC	CASSEDIPEQFF
-	-	TRBV6-5	15	TRBJ2-7	TGTGCCAGCAGACGGGGTTATGGGGTTGACTACGAGCAGTACTTC	CASRRGYGVDYEQYF
-	-	TRBV20-1	15	TRBJ1-4	TGCAGTGCCTTGGATGGGGAGGGGTTTAATGAAAAACTGTTTTTT	CSALDGEGFNEKLFF
-	-	TRBV7-2	15	TRBJ2-7	TGTGCCAGCAGCTTGTCGGTGGGGGCCCCCTACGAGCAGTACTTC	CASSLSVGAPYEQYF
-	-	TRBV18	16	TRBJ2-1	TGTGCCAGCTCACCACCATTGGCATCTGGAACCTACGAGCAGTTCTTC	CASSPPLASGTYEQFF
few	-	TRBV2	17	TRBJ2-4	TGTGCCAGCAGTCCTAGGGACGGTATACTAGCCAAAAACATTCAGTACTTC	CASSPRDGILAKNIQYF
-	-	TRBV5-1	15	TRBJ2-1	TGCGCCAGCAGCTCCCGGGACCCAGCATACAATGAGCAGTTCTTC	CASSSRDPAYNEQFF
-	TRBD1	TRBV20-1	12	TRBJ1-2	TGCAGTGATAGAGAGACAGGGGAGGGCTACACCTTC	CSDRETGEGYTF
-	-	TRBV11-2	10	TRBJ2-7	TGTGCCAGCAGCTTACACGAGCAGTACTTC	CASSLHEQYF
few	-	TRBV7-2	15	TRBJ2-7	TGTGCCAGCAGCCCCACCGCGGGGAACTCCTACGAGCAGTACTTC	CASSPTAGNSYEQYF
-	TRBD1	TRBV20-1	18	TRBJ1-5	TGCAGTGCTACCCCGAGGGGACAGGGGAGTGTTGGCAATCAGCCCCAGCATTTT	CSATPRGQGSVGNQPQHF
few	TRBD2	TRBV5-1	16	TRBJ2-5	TGCGCCAGCAGCTTAGGAGCGGGGGGCTTTCAAGAGACCCAGTACTTC	CASSLGAGGFQETQYF
few	TRBD1	TRBV5-1	15	TRBJ2-1	TGCGCCAGCAGCTTGGAGGACAGGGGAGGAGATGAGCAGTTCTTC	CASSLEDRGGDEQFF
-	-	TRBV5-1	15	TRBJ1-6	TGCGCCAGCAGCTCCCGGGACCCCAGAGATTCACCCCTCCACTTT	CASSSRDPRDSPLHF
-	-	TRBV20-1	14	TRBJ1-1	TGCAGTGCCCAACTCGACGGAGGGAACACTGAAGCTTTCTTT	CSAQLDGGNTEAFF
-	-	TRBV10-3	15	TRBJ1-2	TGTGCCATCAGTGATTGGCTACAGGATCACTATGGCTACACCTTC	CAISDWLQDHYGYTF
few	-	TRBV7-9	13	TRBJ2-5	TGTGCCAGCAGCTTACGGATATCGGAGACCCAGTACTTC	CASSLRISETQYF
-	-	TRBV12-3/TRBV12-4	14	TRBJ1-1	TGTGCCTGCAGTTTAAGGGACCGGAACACTGAAGCTTTCTTT	CACSLRDRNTEAFF
-	-	TRBV7-6	16	TRBJ1-5	TGTGCCAGCAGCTTAGATCAGACAGATAGCAATCAGCCCCAGCATTTT	CASSLDQTDSNQPQHF
-	TRBD1	TRBV29-1	15	TRBJ2-7	TGCAGCGTTGGGGACAGGGACGCGGTCCCTTACGAGCAGTACTTC	CSVGDRDAVPYEQYF
few	-	TRBV6-2/TRBV6-3	14	TRBJ1-1	TGTGCCAGCAGTTACTCGAGCGGGGGCTCTGAAGCTTTCTTT	CASSYSSGGSEAFF
-	TRBD2	TRBV6-5	15	TRBJ2-3	TGTGCCAGCAGCCCTAGCGGGGTGTACACAGATACGCAGTATTTT	CASSPSGVYTDTQYF
-	TRBD1	TRBV12-3/TRBV12-4	14	TRBJ1-2	TGTGCCAGCAGTTTAACCACCGTACAGGGGGGCTACACCTTC	CASSLTTVQGGYTF
-	-	TRBV7-2	16	TRBJ1-4	TGTGCCAGCAGCCCAAATGTCAGGGCCCTAAATGAAAAACTGTTTTTT	CASSPNVRALNEKLFF
-	TRBD2	TRBV20-1	17	TRBJ2-4	TGCAGTGCTCTAGGGACTAGCGGGGGGGGAGCCAAAAACATTCAGTGCTTC	CSALGTSGGGAKNIQCF
-	TRBD1	TRBV9	16	TRBJ1-2	TGTGCCAGCAGCGTAGCTAATCCGCGACAGGGCTATGGCTACACCTTC	CASSVANPRQGYGYTF
few	TRBD1	TRBV5-1	14	TRBJ1-1	TGCGCCAGCAGCTTCGCAGGGGGGTACACTGAAGCTTTCTTT	CASSFAGGYTEAFF
-	-	TRBV4-2	12	TRBJ1-1	TGTGCCAGCGGACCGGTTGGGACTGAAGCTTTCTTT	CASGPVGTEAFF
-	-	TRBV6-2/TRBV6-3	15	TRBJ1-2	TGTGCCAGCAGTGCGATACTTCTTAATCTGGGAGGCTACACCTTC	CASSAILLNLGGYTF
-	TRBD1	TRBV20-1	15	TRBJ1-6	TGCAGTGTGAGCGCAGGGGGCGTCTATAATTCATCCCTCCACTTT	CSVSAGGVYNSSLHF
-	-	TRBV12-3/TRBV12-4	12	TRBJ2-5	TGTGCCAGCACCTACTTCCAAGAGACCCAGTACTTC	CASTYFQETQYF
once	-	TRBV20-1	10	TRBJ1-4	TGCAGTGCTGGCAATGAAAAACTGTTTTTT	CSAGNEKLFF
many	TRBD1	TRBV4-1	14	TRBJ2-7	TGCGCCAGCAGCCAAGAGGGACAGGGGGTCCAGCAGTACTTC	CASSQEGQGVQQYF
few	-	TRBV29-1	16	TRBJ2-1	TGCAGCGTTGAAGATCGCGCGCGGATCAGCGCGGATGAGCAGTTCTTC	CSVEDRARISADEQFF
few	-	TRBV12-3/TRBV12-4	12	TRBJ1-6	TGTGCCAGCAGTGCCGAAATCGCACCCCTCCACTTT	CASSAEIAPLHF
once	TRBD2	TRBV20-1	17	TRBJ2-3	TGCAGTGCTTCTCCCTTGACTAGCGGGGTTCTCACAGATACGCAGTATTTT	CSASPLTSGVLTDTQYF
-	-	TRBV6-1	13	TRBJ2-7	TGTGCCAGCACTCCGGGGATAGCCTACGAGCAGTACTTC	CASTPGIAYEQYF
-	TRBD2	TRBV6-5	16	TRBJ2-5	TGTGCCAGCAGACTTCCTGGGGCTAGCGGGAAAAGAGAGCAGTACTTC	CASRLPGASGKREQYF
once	-	TRBV7-7	13	TRBJ2-1	TGTGCTAGCAGCTCACAACCCTACAATGAGCAGTTCTTC	CASSSQPYNEQFF
few	-	TRBV4-1	15	TRBJ2-4	TGCGCCAGCAGCCAAATCCTACAGTCGAAAAACATTCAGTACTTC	CASSQILQSKNIQYF
-	-	TRBV29-1	11	TRBJ2-5	TGCAGCCGCCGGAACCAAGAGACCCAGTACTTC	CSRRNQETQYF
-	-	TRBV7-6	13	TRBJ2-3	TGTGCCAGCAGCTTAGCGCCTTCAGATACGCAGTATTTT	CASSLAPSDTQYF
-	-	TRBV12-3/TRBV12-4	13	TRBJ2-7	TGTGCCAGCAGTTTAGAACTCTGGGGCGAGCAGTACTTC	CASSLELWGEQYF
few	-	TRBV6-2/TRBV6-3	14	TRBJ2-7	TGTGCCAGCAGCCGAGGCGGGGCTATTTACGAGCAGTACTTC	CASSRGGAIYEQYF
-	-	TRBV20-1	13	TRBJ2-7	TGCAGTGCTAGGGCGACGGCCTCCTACGAGCAGTACTTC	CSARATASYEQYF
-	TRBD2	TRBV28	16	TRBJ2-1	TGTGCCAGCAGTTCCGAGGGACTAGCGGTATACAATGAGCAGTTCTTC	CASSSEGLAVYNEQFF
-	-	TRBV10-3	12	TRBJ2-1	TGTGCCGTTGGGGGTACCTACAATGAGCAGTTCTTC	CAVGGTYNEQFF